The rows below give T cell receptor beta chains drawn from one sample of a study of OX40 agonist ivuxolimab in advanced cancers. Sequencing was performed with immunoSEQ multiplex PCR; in TCRdb, only in-frame clones are kept and a portion is missing. The table has over 30,000 clones, less than 90% seen once. The source was CD4+ or CD8+ T cells sorted from blood, collected in a trial of the OX40 agonist ivuxolimab. The receptors here all came from an adult with an advanced solid tumor such as melanoma, head and neck, liver or kidney cancer. Each CDR3 is given with its conserved first and last residue. D genes are given only for firm matches. The listing skips clone size in some rows; elsewhere it reads once, few, many or a size class.

j_gene: TRBJ2-1
d_gene: TRBD2
v_gene: TRBV5-1
abundance: NA
CDR3aa: CASSLGSGGYNEQFF
CDR3nt: TGCGCCAGCAGCTTGGGTAGCGGGGGGTACAATGAGCAGTTCTTC

j_gene: TRBJ2-7
d_gene: TRBD2
v_gene: TRBV28
abundance: NA
CDR3aa: CASSFPGLAGNF
CDR3nt: TGTGCCAGCAGTTTTCCGGGACTAGCGGGTAACTTC

j_gene: TRBJ1-6
d_gene: NA
v_gene: TRBV5-1
abundance: NA
CDR3aa: CASSLAVGDSPLHF
CDR3nt: TGCGCCAGCAGCTTGGCAGTCGGGGATTCACCCCTCCACTTT

j_gene: TRBJ2-7
d_gene: NA
v_gene: TRBV5-8
abundance: NA
CDR3aa: CASSFNRLTTYEQYF
CDR3nt: TGTGCCAGCAGCTTTAACCGACTGACGACCTACGAGCAGTACTTC

j_gene: TRBJ2-1
d_gene: NA
v_gene: TRBV9
abundance: NA
CDR3aa: CASSLRGGFEQFF
CDR3nt: TGTGCCAGCAGCTTGCGAGGGGGATTCGAGCAGTTCTTC

j_gene: TRBJ2-7
d_gene: TRBD2
v_gene: TRBV5-1
abundance: NA
CDR3aa: CASSSRLAGGSYEQYF
CDR3nt: TGCGCCAGCAGCTCCCGACTAGCGGGGGGGAGTTACGAGCAGTACTTC

j_gene: TRBJ2-5
d_gene: NA
v_gene: TRBV5-1
abundance: NA
CDR3aa: CASSLVAKETQYF
CDR3nt: TGCGCCAGCAGCTTGGTGGCAAAGGAGACCCAGTACTTC

j_gene: TRBJ2-1
d_gene: NA
v_gene: TRBV19
abundance: NA
CDR3aa: CASRDTLRGRYNEQFF
CDR3nt: TGTGCCAGTAGAGATACCCTAAGAGGTCGTTACAATGAGCAGTTCTTC

j_gene: TRBJ2-7
d_gene: NA
v_gene: TRBV11-2
abundance: NA
CDR3aa: CASSPAREQYF
CDR3nt: TGTGCCAGCAGCCCCGCCCGCGAGCAGTACTTC

j_gene: TRBJ2-1
d_gene: TRBD2
v_gene: TRBV5-4
abundance: NA
CDR3aa: CASSLTSGRDEQFF
CDR3nt: TGTGCCAGCAGCTTGACTAGCGGAAGGGATGAGCAGTTCTTC

j_gene: TRBJ1-4
d_gene: NA
v_gene: TRBV28
abundance: NA
CDR3aa: CASREGGEGGKLFF
CDR3nt: TGTGCCAGCAGGGAGGGGGGGGAAGGAGGGAAACTGTTTTTT

j_gene: TRBJ2-1
d_gene: TRBD2
v_gene: TRBV11-3
abundance: NA
CDR3aa: CASSLGFGGSSYNEQFF
CDR3nt: TGTGCCAGCAGCTTAGGATTCGGGGGGAGCTCCTACAATGAGCAGTTCTTC

j_gene: TRBJ1-3
d_gene: NA
v_gene: TRBV5-1
abundance: NA
CDR3aa: CASSLAGPSSGNTIYF
CDR3nt: TGCGCCAGCAGCTTGGCTGGTCCGAGCTCTGGAAACACCATATATTTT

j_gene: TRBJ2-2
d_gene: TRBD2
v_gene: TRBV4-2
abundance: NA
CDR3aa: CASSQDLVVAGGTGELFF
CDR3nt: TGTGCCAGCAGCCAAGATCTGGTGGTAGCGGGCGGGACCGGGGAGCTGTTTTTT

j_gene: TRBJ2-7
d_gene: NA
v_gene: TRBV7-3
abundance: NA
CDR3aa: CASSLMASSSYEQYF
CDR3nt: TGTGCCAGCAGCTTAATGGCCTCGAGCTCCTACGAGCAGTACTTC

j_gene: TRBJ2-5
d_gene: TRBD1
v_gene: TRBV28
abundance: NA
CDR3aa: CASSGTGGGETQYF
CDR3nt: TGTGCCAGCAGTGGGACAGGTGGTGGAGAGACCCAGTACTTC

j_gene: TRBJ1-4
d_gene: TRBD1
v_gene: TRBV2
abundance: once
CDR3aa: CASRTGTTNEKLFF
CDR3nt: TGTGCCAGCAGGACAGGGACAACTAATGAAAAACTGTTTTTT